A selection of T cell receptor beta chains follows, all from one sample in a study of blood T cell repertoires in COVID-19. Libraries were prepared by immunoSEQ multiplex PCR; TCRdb keeps only in-frame clonotypes and omits some of them. There are about 190,000 clones in the sample; about nine tenths occur only once, and approximately 1.1% lies in the top ten. Sample: peripheral blood. The receptors come from a man aged 30 to 45 with acute or convalescent COVID-19. Both conserved end residues are part of each CDR3. The D gene is left open where the match is weak. Clone size appears in some rows only: once, few, many, or a class for an expanded clone.

V	size	length	J	D	CDR3	DNA
TRBV20-1	NA	14	TRBJ2-3	NA	CSASPNAGADTQYF	TGCAGTGCTAGTCCGAACGCAGGGGCCGATACGCAGTATTTT
TRBV30	few	15	TRBJ2-7	TRBD2	CAWSEGLAGVYEQYF	TGTGCCTGGAGTGAGGGACTAGCGGGAGTCTACGAGCAGTACTTC
TRBV7-2	NA	15	TRBJ1-6	NA	CASSSKLGLNSPLHF	TGTGCCAGCAGCTCAAAATTGGGACTCAATTCACCCCTCCACTTT
TRBV15	NA	13	TRBJ2-1	TRBD2	CATNLRLASEQFF	TGTGCCACCAACCTTAGACTAGCGTCTGAGCAGTTCTTC
TRBV30	NA	14	TRBJ2-3	TRBD2	CAGRARGGTDTQYF	TGTGCCGGGAGAGCCCGGGGGGGCACAGATACGCAGTATTTT
TRBV24-1	NA	15	TRBJ2-3	TRBD2	CATSGGGGALDTQYF	TGTGCCACCAGTGGTGGCGGGGGGGCCTTAGATACGCAGTATTTT
TRBV21-1	NA	16	TRBJ2-4	NA	CASSATRGGAKNIQYF	TGTGCCAGCAGCGCCACTAGGGGGGGAGCCAAAAACATTCAGTACTTC
TRBV2	NA	15	TRBJ1-2	NA	CASSEFQGRNYGYTF	TGTGCCAGCAGTGAATTTCAGGGGCGCAACTATGGCTACACCTTC
TRBV29-1	NA	13	TRBJ2-5	NA	CSVVFIERGTQYF	TGCAGCGTTGTCTTCATAGAACGAGGGACCCAGTACTTC
TRBV30	NA	13	TRBJ1-5	NA	CAWSGGSNQPQHF	TGTGCCTGGAGTGGAGGTAGCAATCAGCCCCAGCATTTT
TRBV18	NA	15	TRBJ1-6	NA	CASSPGGIDNSPLHF	TGTGCCAGCTCACCAGGGGGCATCGATAATTCACCCCTCCACTTT
TRBV10-2	NA	11	TRBJ1-1	NA	CASSDWRGAFF	TGCGCCAGCAGTGATTGGCGGGGAGCTTTCTTT
TRBV28	NA	15	TRBJ2-1	TRBD2	CASSPALAGVNEQFF	TGTGCCAGCAGTCCCGCGCTAGCGGGGGTTAATGAGCAGTTCTTC
TRBV5-1	once	15	TRBJ2-7	TRBD1	CASSSGTAASYEQYF	TGCGCCAGCAGCTCGGGGACAGCCGCCTCCTACGAGCAGTACTTC
TRBV3-1/TRBV3-2	NA	14	TRBJ1-1	TRBD1	CASALRGTGVTAFF	TGTGCCAGCGCCCTGAGGGGGACAGGGGTGACAGCTTTCTTT
TRBV15	NA	16	TRBJ1-2	NA	CATSRDGEGSNYGYTF	TGTGCCACCAGCAGAGATGGAGAAGGTTCTAACTATGGCTACACCTTC
TRBV27	NA	14	TRBJ1-1	TRBD1	CASNRQGPNTEAFF	TGTGCCAGCAACAGACAGGGGCCTAACACTGAAGCTTTCTTT
TRBV2	NA	15	TRBJ1-5	TRBD1	CASSEDLTGDQPQHF	TGTGCCAGCAGTGAGGACCTTACAGGGGACCAGCCCCAGCATTTT
TRBV19	NA	19	TRBJ2-1	TRBD2	CASSIRASGLLSSYNEQFF	TGTGCCAGTAGTATTCGGGCTAGCGGGCTGTTGAGCTCCTACAATGAGCAGTTCTTC
TRBV13	NA	13	TRBJ2-7	NA	CASSPPGLYEQYF	TGTGCCAGCAGCCCCCCCGGTCTCTACGAGCAGTACTTC
TRBV3-1/TRBV3-2	NA	15	TRBJ2-3	NA	CASSQDLVGGDTQYF	TGTGCCAGCAGCCAAGATTTAGTAGGAGGGGATACGCAGTATTTT
TRBV20-1	NA	15	TRBJ2-3	TRBD2	CSASMGPAGGDTQYF	TGCAGTGCTAGTATGGGTCCAGCGGGGGGGGATACGCAGTATTTT